The 16 T cell receptor beta chains below come from one sample, sequenced in a study of T-cell reconstitution after alpha-beta-depleted transplantation in children. The library targeted TCRbeta and was prepared with unique molecular identifiers. TCRdb analysed the PCR reads with MiXCR anew, one entry per CDR3 protein. The data show hundreds of thousands of distinct CDR3 sequences, around 16% seen once. Sequenced here: PBMCs, mostly from graft donor cells, sampled 360 days after TCRalphabeta/CD19-depleted stem cell transplant. These TCRs come from a boy less than two years old who had a stem cell transplant for Wiskott-Aldrich syndrome, so the T cells may come from the graft donor.

There are a few counts of this clonotype. The chain employs TRBV20-1 and TRBJ1-1, with D unresolved. The CDR3 sequence is 14 residues long. The germline V gene encodes CDR1 DFQATT and CDR2 SNEGSKA (reference sequence). V was shortened by 3 bases and J by 0 bases, with 11 bases between the two germline ends. CDR3 amino acids: CSASENLMNTEAFF. CDR3 nucleotides: TGCAGTGCTAGCGAGAATTTAATGAACACTGAAGCTTTCTTT.

This chain links TRBV12-3 or TRBV12-4 with TRBJ1-5; TRBD1 is a possible D gene (5 bases). Trimming pared 7 bases from V and 6 bases from J, leaving 16 bases between. CDR3 length: 14 amino acids. The CDR3: CASTWGSGAQPQHF. CDR3 coding DNA: TGTGCCAGCACCTGGGGCAGCGGAGCTCAGCCCCAGCATTTT.

The gene calls are TRBV20-1 and TRBJ2-3; D not resolved. Deletions cut 3 bases from V and 2 bases from J, with 12 bases between. Germline V lookup: CDR1 DFQATT, CDR2 SNEGSKA (reference sequence). The CDR3 runs 14 residues. The CDR3: CSARGGHYTDTQYF. The CDR3 bases are TGCAGTGCTAGGGGCGGCCACTACACAGATACGCAGTATTTT.

This clonotype was detected only a few times. This chain joins TRBV20-1 and TRBJ2-5; D could derive from TRBD1 or TRBD2 (6 bases each). The CDR3 contains 16 residues. V was pared by 1 base and J by 5 bases, with 20 bases between. CDR1 and CDR2 from the germline V gene are DFQATT and SNEGSKA (reference sequence). CDR3 sequence reads: CSARVWRGWDFETQYF. The CDR3 nucleotides are TGCAGTGCTAGAGTTTGGAGGGGGTGGGATTTTGAGACCCAGTACTTC.

This sequence joins TRBV7-7 and TRBJ2-2; D remains unclear. The CDR3 sequence is 14 residues long. V was clipped by 1 base and J by 4 bases, with 7 bases between them. Germline V gives CDR1 SSHAT, CDR2 FNYEAQ (reference sequence). CDR3 sequence (DNA): TGTGCCAGCAGCTTAGACTACGGCACCGGGGAGCTGTTTTTT. This codes for CASSLDYGTGELFF.

This chain joins TRBV4-3 and TRBJ2-1; D perhaps matches TRBD2 (5 bases). Germline-derived CDR1 and CDR2 are LGHNA and YSLEER. Between the trimmed V and J ends, which lost 1 base and 5 bases, there was a span of 15 bases. The CDR3 consists of 16 residues. As DNA, the CDR3 is TGCGCCAGCAGCCAAGCCCGGTGGGGAGCGAACAATGAGCAGTTCTTC. Residues: CASSQARWGANNEQFF.

The V and J genes are TRBV10-3 and TRBJ2-1, with 7 positions matching TRBD2. J was trimmed by 7 bases and V by 9 bases; bases with no gene match: 15. This CDR3 comprises 15 residues. Germline V gene sequence: CDR1 ENHRY, CDR2 SYGVKD. CDR3 sequence reads: CAIARPTPGGNEQFF. Here the CDR3 DNA reads TGTGCCATAGCCCGACCCACCCCGGGGGGTAATGAGCAGTTCTTC.

DNA for the CDR3: TGTGCCAGCAGCTTAACAGGGTATAACGAGCAGTACTTC. This encodes CASSLTGYNEQYF. The chain uses TRBV7-6 and TRBJ2-7; D is possibly TRBD1 (6 bases). CDR1 and CDR2 (germline): SGHVS, FNYEAQ. This CDR3 has 13 residues. V was shortened by 2 bases and J by 5 bases, with 10 bases between the two germline ends.

The chain uses TRBV5-1 and TRBJ2-1; the match to TRBD1 covers 10 bases. Germline CDR1 reads SGHRS; CDR2 reads YFSETQ. The junction had 6 bases not matched to a gene; V was cut back by 4 bases and J by 8 bases. CDR3 size: 14 residues. The CDR3 spells CASSLGQGGDEQFF. The CDR3 nucleotides read TGCGCCAGCAGCCTAGGACAGGGGGGGGATGAGCAGTTCTTC.

This clonotype was recorded a few times. The chain has TRBV5-1 and TRBJ2-7; D perhaps matches TRBD1 (5 bases). The CDR3 has 15 residues. Germline V gene sequence: CDR1 SGHRS, CDR2 YFSETQ. V gave up 0 bases and J gave up 4 bases, with 14 bases separating them. CDR3 DNA sequence: TGCGCCAGCAGCTTGGGCGCAGGGAAGAATTACGAGCAGTACTTC. Protein sequence: CASSLGAGKNYEQYF.

This clonotype was observed a few times. The CDR3 loop reads CASSSTGEDEQYF. CDR3 sequence (DNA): TGCGCCAGCAGCTCGACAGGGGAGGACGAGCAGTACTTC. This sequence joins TRBV5-1 and TRBJ2-7; 8 bases line up with TRBD1. This CDR3 region has 13 residues. J lost 5 bases, V lost 3 bases, and 4 bases had no gene match. Germline CDR1 SGHRS, CDR2 YFSETQ.

This clonotype was counted only a few times. The chain joins TRBV4-3 to TRBJ2-1; 7 bases align to TRBD2. V shed 4 bases, J shed 8 bases, and the junction held 8 bases outside the gene matches. This CDR3 is built from 14 residues. CDR1 and CDR2 (germline): LGHNA, YSLEER. CDR3 DNA sequence: TGCGCCAGCAGCCGAAGGCGGGAGTCCCATGAGCAGTTCTTC. Amino acid sequence: CASSRRRESHEQFF.

Note on this clonotype: At one of its ends the junction is not consistent with the germline gene, which may arise from a read error. The chain uses TRBV15 and TRBJ2-4; D remains unclear. Germline CDR1 LNHNV, CDR2 YYDKDF (reference sequence). The CDR3 consists of 10 residues. The CDR3 region is CATSRQIQYF. DNA of the CDR3: TGTGCCACGAGCAGGCAAATTCAGTACTTC. Filled out from reference TRBV15 and TRBJ2-4, the complete variable domain reads DAMVIQNPRYQVTQFGKPVTLSCSQTLNHNVMYWYQQKSSQAPKLLFHYYDKDFNNEADTPDNFQSRRPNTSFCFLDIRSPGLGDTAMYLCATSRQIQYFGAGTRLSVL.

The chain recombines TRBV28 with TRBJ2-3, with D possibly being TRBD2 (6 bases). V was clipped by 2 bases and J by 0 bases, with 12 bases between them. Germline assignment: CDR1 MDHEN and CDR2 SYDVKM. The CDR3 extends over 16 amino acids. CDR3 DNA: TGTGCCAGCAGTTTAACTAGCATATCTAGCACAGATACGCAGTATTTT. Its protein is CASSLTSISSTDTQYF.

The chain joins TRBV5-1 to TRBJ2-2; 9 nucleotides line up with TRBD1. CDR3 length: 15 residues. Germline V gene sequence: CDR1 SGHRS, CDR2 YFSETQ. The V and J ends lost 4 bases and 4 bases, in that order; junction bases with no gene match: 5. In DNA, the CDR3 is TGCGCCAGCAGCACCGGGACAGGGACCACCGGGGAGCTGTTTTTT. Translation gives CASSTGTGTTGELFF.

The CDR3 nucleotides read TGCAGCGTTGTAGGGACTAGCTACAATGAGCAGTTCTTC. This translates into CSVVGTSYNEQFF. The rearrangement joins TRBV29-1 to TRBJ2-1, with 8 bases identical to TRBD2. This CDR3 has 13 residues. Losses at the gene ends were 4 bases for V and 3 bases for J; bases not matched to a gene: 2. Germline V gives CDR1 SQVTM, CDR2 ANQGSEA.